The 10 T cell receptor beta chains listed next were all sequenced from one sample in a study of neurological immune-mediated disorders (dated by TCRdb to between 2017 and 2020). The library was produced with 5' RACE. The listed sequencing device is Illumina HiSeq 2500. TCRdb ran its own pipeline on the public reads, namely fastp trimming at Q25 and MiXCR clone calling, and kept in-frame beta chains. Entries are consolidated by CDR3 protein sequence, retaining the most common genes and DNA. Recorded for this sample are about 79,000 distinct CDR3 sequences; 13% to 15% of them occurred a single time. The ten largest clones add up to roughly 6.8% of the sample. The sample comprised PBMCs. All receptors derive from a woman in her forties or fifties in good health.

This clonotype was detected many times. The CDR3 spells CASSPGQGAAGELFF. The CDR3, as DNA: TGCGCCAGCAGCCCCGGACAGGGCGCCGCCGGGGAGCTGTTTTTT. The chain recombines TRBV5-1 with TRBJ2-2; 8 positions match TRBD1. CDR1 and CDR2 (germline): SGHRS, YFSETQ. Trimming took 4 bases from V and 6 from J; bases not matched to a gene: 8. This CDR3 contains 15 residues.

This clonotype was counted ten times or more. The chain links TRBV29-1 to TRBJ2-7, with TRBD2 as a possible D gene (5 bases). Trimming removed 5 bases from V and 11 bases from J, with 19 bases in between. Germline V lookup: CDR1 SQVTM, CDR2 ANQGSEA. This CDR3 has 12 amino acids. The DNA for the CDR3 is TGCAGCGTTACACGGGATCGTGTTTTGGAGTACTTC. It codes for CSVTRDRVLEYF.

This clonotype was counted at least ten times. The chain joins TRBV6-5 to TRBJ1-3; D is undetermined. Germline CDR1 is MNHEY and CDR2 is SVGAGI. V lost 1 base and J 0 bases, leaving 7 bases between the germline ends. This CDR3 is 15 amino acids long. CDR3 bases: TGTGCCAGCAGTTACTTGGCGTTCTCTGGAAACACCATATATTTT. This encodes CASSYLAFSGNTIYF.

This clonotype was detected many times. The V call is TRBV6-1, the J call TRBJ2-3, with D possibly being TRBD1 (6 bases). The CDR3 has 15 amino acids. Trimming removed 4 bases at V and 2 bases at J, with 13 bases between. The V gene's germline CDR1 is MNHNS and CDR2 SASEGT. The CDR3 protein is CASSADRQVTDTQYF. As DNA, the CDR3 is TGTGCCAGCAGTGCAGATCGACAGGTCACAGATACGCAGTATTTT.

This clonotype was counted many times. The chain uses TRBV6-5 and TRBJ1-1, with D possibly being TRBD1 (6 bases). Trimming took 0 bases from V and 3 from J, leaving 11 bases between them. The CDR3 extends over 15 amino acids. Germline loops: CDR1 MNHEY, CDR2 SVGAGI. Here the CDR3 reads CASSYSGARYTEAFF. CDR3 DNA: TGTGCCAGCAGTTACTCGGGGGCACGGTACACTGAAGCTTTCTTT.

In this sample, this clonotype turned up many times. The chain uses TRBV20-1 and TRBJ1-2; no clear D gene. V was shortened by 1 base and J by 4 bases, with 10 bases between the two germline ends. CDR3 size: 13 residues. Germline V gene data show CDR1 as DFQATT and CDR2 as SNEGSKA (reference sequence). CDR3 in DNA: TGCAGTGCTAGAGTAGGATCGGGCTATGGCTACACCTTC. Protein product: CSARVGSGYGYTF.

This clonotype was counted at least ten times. For the CDR3, the DNA is TGCGCCAGCCAGAACAGGGGCTCCTACAATGAGCAGTTCTTC. It specifies CASQNRGSYNEQFF. The chain recombines TRBV5-1 with TRBJ2-1; the match to TRBD1 covers 7 bases. This CDR3 has 14 residues. Germline loops: CDR1 SGHRS, CDR2 YFSETQ. V shed 7 bases and J 0 bases; nucleotides not matched to a gene: 4.

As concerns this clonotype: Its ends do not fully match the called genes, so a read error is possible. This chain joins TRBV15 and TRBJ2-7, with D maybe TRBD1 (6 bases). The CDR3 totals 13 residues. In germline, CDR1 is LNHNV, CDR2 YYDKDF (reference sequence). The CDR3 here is CATRRDRRGEQYF. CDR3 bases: TGTGCCACCCGCAGAGATCGCAGGGGCGAGCAGTACTTC.

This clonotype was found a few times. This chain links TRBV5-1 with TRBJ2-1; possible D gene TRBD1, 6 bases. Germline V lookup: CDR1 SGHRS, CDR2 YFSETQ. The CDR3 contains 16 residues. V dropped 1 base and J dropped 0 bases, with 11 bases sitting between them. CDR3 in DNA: TGCGCCAGCAGCTTGAGAGGACAGAGCTCCTACAATGAGCAGTTCTTC. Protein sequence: CASSLRGQSSYNEQFF.

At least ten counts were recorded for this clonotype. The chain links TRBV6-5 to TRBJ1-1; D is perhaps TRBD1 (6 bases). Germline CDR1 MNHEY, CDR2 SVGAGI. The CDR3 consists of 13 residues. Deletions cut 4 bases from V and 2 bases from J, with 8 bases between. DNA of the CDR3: TGTGCCAGCAGTTGGGGGACAAACACTGAAGCTTTCTTT. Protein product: CASSWGTNTEAFF.